This TCR beta chain came from a study of shared clonotypes between healthy human individuals. Broader study findings: The study generally estimated greater richness for naive than memory subsets.

Sequencing used immunoSEQ multiplex PCR; TCRdb keeps in-frame clones, though not all of them. The sample lists more than 2,000,000 clones, around 94% occurring once. Participating donors were healthy, HIV-negative adults free of recent acute infections or vaccinations. About this clone itself: Its specificity is not known.

CDR1 KGHSH and CDR2 LQKENI come from the germline V gene. Deletions cut 3 bases from V and 2 bases from J, with 16 bases between. The CDR3 spans 16 residues. The sample was naive CD4+ T cells sorted from blood. Documented subset: CD45RA+ positively selected. This TCR derives from a man between 18 and 35 years old in good health. The chain combines TRBV18 with TRBJ1-2; D remains ambiguous. The CDR3 protein is CASSPTVSWGNYGYTF. The CDR3 nucleotides read TGTGCCAGCTCACCCACCGTGAGTTGGGGAAACTATGGCTACACCTTC.